The 32 T cell receptor beta chains reported below all come from one sample, sequenced in a study. Each CDR3 protein is one row after TCRdb ran MiXCR on the RT-PCR reads. The sample records 550,000 to 750,000 distinct CDR3 sequences, approximately 15% being singletons. The material sequenced was memory CD4+ T cells from blood. Source of these receptors: a female donor in good health, serving as a healthy control.

This clonotype was recorded at least ten times. V is TRBV6-4 and J is TRBJ1-2; 7 positions match TRBD1. Per germline, CDR1 MRHNA and CDR2 SNTAGT. The J segment lost 7 bases and the V segment lost 6 bases, leaving 11 bases of the junction unmatched. CDR3 length equals 14 residues. CDR3 nucleotide sequence: TGTGCCAGCAGCGCCGACAGGGCTGTTGGTGGCTACACCTTC. Amino acids: CASSADRAVGGYTF.

This chain connects TRBV6-6 to TRBJ1-6; 7 positions agree with TRBD1. The germline V gene encodes CDR1 MNHNY and CDR2 SVGAGI (reference sequence). V was clipped by 2 bases and J by 8 bases; unmatched bases: 12. The CDR3 covers 17 residues. For the CDR3, the DNA is TGTGCCAGCAGTTACGGGTACAGGGGTTCAAGGGATTCACCCCTCCACTTT. This sequence encodes CASSYGYRGSRDSPLHF.

This clonotype has just a few counts. The rearrangement uses TRBV6-2 or TRBV6-3 and TRBJ1-6; 8 nucleotides match TRBD1. The ends lost 2 bases at V and 10 bases at J; junction bases unmatched: 1. The CDR3 extends over 13 amino acids. Germline values: CDR1 MNHEY, CDR2 SVGEGT. The CDR3 region has the DNA TGTGCCAGCAGTTACGGGACAGGCTCACCCCTCCACTTT. Encoded protein: CASSYGTGSPLHF.

In this sample, this clonotype turned up many times. The chain links TRBV6-5 to TRBJ2-2, with TRBD2 identical over 8 bases. The CDR3 consists of 17 residues. V was pared by 7 bases and J by 6 bases, with 16 bases of the junction left unmatched. CDR1 and CDR2 from the germline V gene are MNHEY and SVGAGI. The CDR3 DNA reads as TGTGCCAGCACTGTTATCGGGTCGACTAGCGTGGCCGGGGAGCTGTTTTTT. Translating it yields CASTVIGSTSVAGELFF.

This clonotype was detected many times. The V and J genes are TRBV4-3 and TRBJ2-1; 8 bases are a match to TRBD1. Germline V gene data show CDR1 as LGHNA and CDR2 as YSLEER. The trim removed 4 bases at V and 9 bases at J, leaving 11 bases unmatched. The CDR3 is 15 residues long. Here the CDR3 DNA reads TGCGCCAGCAGCCTAGACAGGGGTTATAGAGGTGAGCAGTTCTTC. This translates into CASSLDRGYRGEQFF.

The chain links TRBV20-1 to TRBJ1-2; D remains unclear. The V gene lost 3 bases and the J gene lost 3 bases, with 5 bases spanning the gap. The germline V gene has CDR1 DFQATT and CDR2 SNEGSKA (reference sequence). CDR3 length equals 11 residues. Here the CDR3 DNA reads TGCAGTGCTAGGTGGGACTATGGCTACACCTTC. Translated, it gives CSARWDYGYTF.

This clonotype was counted ten times or more. This chain links TRBV20-1 with TRBJ1-1; TRBD1 aligns across 7 bases. CDR3 size: 15 residues. V shed 4 bases, J shed 0 bases, and the junction held 8 bases outside the gene matches. Germline CDR1 and CDR2: DFQATT and SNEGSKA (reference sequence). The CDR3 loop reads CSATQGGAMNTEAFF. CDR3 in DNA: TGCAGTGCTACCCAGGGGGGGGCCATGAACACTGAAGCTTTCTTT.

This clonotype has only a few counts. The rearrangement links TRBV5-1 to TRBJ2-3; 10 positions match TRBD2. V lost 4 bases, J lost 10 bases, and 12 bases stayed unmatched. The CDR3 has 15 residues. Per the germline V gene, CDR1 is SGHRS and CDR2 is YFSETQ. DNA for the CDR3: TGCGCCAGCAGCCCCTCAAGCGGGAGGGTTGCCCCGCAGTATTTT. It is translated as CASSPSSGRVAPQYF.

This clonotype showed up many times. The J gene is TRBJ1-2, the V gene TRBV10-3; D gene uncertain. The CDR3 totals 14 residues. In germline, CDR1 is ENHRY, CDR2 SYGVKD. V shed 0 bases and J shed 0 bases, with 5 bases lying between them. The CDR3 coding sequence is TGTGCCATCAGTGAGTCGCCAGCTAACTATGGCTACACCTTC. This sequence encodes CAISESPANYGYTF.

This clonotype was picked up a small number of times. J is TRBJ1-1 and V is TRBV6-5; 7 bases are shared with TRBD1. Germline V gene data show CDR1 as MNHEY and CDR2 as SVGAGI. The CDR3 length is 14 residues. The V gene end was trimmed by 6 bases and the J gene end by 6 bases; junction bases not matched to a gene: 10. Here the CDR3 reads CASRPTGRFAEAFF. As DNA, the CDR3 is TGTGCCAGCAGGCCGACAGGGAGGTTCGCTGAAGCTTTCTTT.

The chain links TRBV7-9 to TRBJ2-5; 9 bases are a match to TRBD2. The CDR3 sequence is 17 residues long. Germline CDR1 and CDR2: SEHNR and FQNEAQ (reference sequence). With 0 bases clipped from V and 0 bases from J, the junction kept 5 bases outside the gene matches. The CDR3 DNA is TGTGCCAGCAGCTTAGCGAGGGTAGCGGGGGACCAAGAGACCCAGTACTTC. Translating it yields CASSLARVAGDQETQYF.

The sample holds many counts of this clonotype. Germline and junction disagree at one end, which may indicate a read error. This chain uses TRBV7-2 with TRBJ2-5; D remains ambiguous. Per the germline V gene, CDR1 is SGHTA and CDR2 is FQGNSA. The CDR3 is made up of 11 amino acids. The CDR3 loop reads CASGNQEAQYF. CDR3 sequence (DNA): TGTGCCAGTGGGAACCAAGAGGCCCAGTACTTC.

The chain carries TRBV12-3 or TRBV12-4 and TRBJ2-5; D is ambiguous. Between the trimmed V and J ends, which lost 3 bases and 2 bases, there was a span of 10 bases. The CDR3 is made up of 14 amino acids. This CDR3 is CASSFGGKQETQYF. Written as DNA, the CDR3 is TGTGCCAGCAGTTTTGGTGGTAAACAAGAGACCCAGTACTTC.

This clonotype was detected only a few times. The chain links TRBV12-3 or TRBV12-4 to TRBJ1-5, with D tentatively TRBD1 (6 bases). The CDR3 is made up of 14 amino acids. V dropped 5 bases and J dropped 5 bases, with 13 bases sitting between them. The CDR3 DNA reads TGTGCCAGCAGTCCAGGGACACCTGATCAGCCCCAGCATTTT. Its protein product is CASSPGTPDQPQHF.

A few counts support this clonotype. The chain uses TRBV5-6 and TRBJ2-6; the D gene is possibly TRBD1 (5 bases). The CDR3 runs 18 residues. V lost 1 base, J lost 0 bases, and 14 bases lay in between. Germline values: CDR1 SGHDT, CDR2 YYEEEE. CDR3 region: CASSLYGTGSSGANVLTF. DNA of the CDR3: TGTGCCAGCAGCTTGTACGGCACAGGATCCTCTGGGGCCAACGTCCTGACTTTC.

This clonotype was observed a handful of times. V and J are TRBV4-3 and TRBJ1-1; a weak D match, TRBD1 (6 bases). Trimming pared 6 bases from V and 5 bases from J, leaving 16 bases between. Germline CDR1 LGHNA, CDR2 YSLEER. There are 14 residues in the CDR3. The DNA for the CDR3 is TGCGCCAGCAGACGGTGGGGGCAAGAGACTGAAGCTTTCTTT. This codes for CASRRWGQETEAFF.

This clonotype showed up just a few times. This chain uses TRBV2 with TRBJ2-7, with 8 bases aligning to TRBD1. The CDR3 is 16 amino acids. The V and J ends lost 3 bases and 3 bases, in that order; junction bases with no gene match: 10. Germline CDR1 reads SNHLY; CDR2 reads FYNNEI. CDR3 nucleotide sequence: TGTGCCAGCAGTGACCCGACCAGGACAGGGAACTACGAGCAGTACTTC. This encodes CASSDPTRTGNYEQYF.

This clonotype was observed many times. In DNA, the CDR3 is TGTGCCAGCAGCTTACAGGGGGGGAGCTATGGCTACACCTTC. It specifies CASSLQGGSYGYTF. V usage is TRBV7-2 and J usage is TRBJ1-2; 7 bases fit TRBD1. The V gene end was trimmed by 2 bases and the J gene end by 4 bases; junction bases not matched to a gene: 4. This CDR3 is 14 amino acids long. CDR1 is SGHTA, CDR2 FQGNSA, per germline.

The genes are TRBV12-3 or TRBV12-4 and TRBJ2-1; possible D gene TRBD2, 7 bases. V lost 8 bases and J 6 bases, leaving 23 bases between the germline ends. The CDR3 spans 16 residues. The CDR3 DNA reads TGTGCCAGCCTTCCCGGGGGGCTAGCGAAGGGCAATGAGCAGTTCTTC. This gives the protein CASLPGGLAKGNEQFF.

This clonotype was picked up a small number of times. This rearrangement joins TRBV9 to TRBJ2-1; TRBD2 matches at 10 bases. In germline, CDR1 is SGDLS, CDR2 YYNGEE. This CDR3 is 15 amino acids long. V lost 1 base, J lost 6 bases, and 4 bases stayed unmatched. CDR3 bases: TGTGCCAGCAGCGTACCAGCGGGGGGGCCCAATGAGCAGTTCTTC. This codes for CASSVPAGGPNEQFF.

This clonotype has just a few counts. V is TRBV5-1 and J is TRBJ2-7, with 12 positions matching TRBD2. CDR3 length equals 15 residues. The V and J ends lost 5 bases and 5 bases, in that order; junction bases with no gene match: 8. The germline CDR1 and CDR2 sequences are SGHRS and YFSETQ. The CDR3 nucleotides read TGCGCCAGCAGTGCGCCTAGACTAGCGGGAGACGAGCAGTACTTC. Translating gives CASSAPRLAGDEQYF.

The genes are TRBV7-2 and TRBJ2-7, with 8 bases that match TRBD1. Germline CDR1 reads SGHTA; CDR2 reads FQGNSA. The trim removed 6 bases at V and 3 bases at J, leaving 4 bases unmatched. CDR3 length equals 13 residues. CDR3 in amino acids: CASRYTGGYEQYF. The CDR3 DNA reads as TGTGCCAGCAGATACACAGGGGGCTACGAGCAGTACTTC. The full variable domain, in which reference TRBV7-2 and TRBJ2-7 provide the parts outside the CDR3, is GAGVSQSPSNKVTEKGKDVELRCDPISGHTALYWYRQSLGQGLEFLIYFQGNSAPDKSGLPSDRFSAERTGGSVSTLTIQRTQQEDSAVYLCASRYTGGYEQYFGPGTRLTVT.

In this sample, this clonotype turned up many times. This chain links TRBV10-3 with TRBJ1-1, with 9 nucleotides matching TRBD1. The CDR3 is made up of 14 amino acids. The germline CDR1 and CDR2 sequences are ENHRY and SYGVKD. The V and J ends lost 3 bases and 8 bases, in that order; junction bases with no gene match: 7. The CDR3 nucleotides are TGTGCCATCAGTGACCCCCTGGGACAGGGAGAAGCTTTCTTT. It translates to CAISDPLGQGEAFF.

This clonotype was recorded at least ten times. The chain carries TRBV7-2 and TRBJ2-3; maybe TRBD2 (6 bases). There are 15 residues in the CDR3. Germline CDR1 is SGHTA and CDR2 is FQGNSA. Trimming took off 3 bases at V and 4 bases at J, with 14 bases between the two ends. As DNA, the CDR3 is TGTGCCAGCAGCTTGACCGGGAGCGGCTCAGATACGCAGTATTTT. Translated: CASSLTGSGSDTQYF.

This clonotype was found a few times. The CDR3 nucleotides read TGCGCCAGCAGCCGGGGGGGGTTCGACACCGGGGAGCTGTTTTTT. This translates into CASSRGGFDTGELFF. V gene TRBV5-1 combines with J gene TRBJ2-2; 8 nucleotides align to TRBD2. Trimming took 4 bases from V and 3 from J; bases not matched to a gene: 5. The CDR3 is made up of 15 amino acids. The germline gives CDR1 SGHRS, CDR2 YFSETQ.

This clonotype came up many times. The chain uses TRBV7-2 and TRBJ2-2; no clear D gene. Germline V CDR1 and CDR2: SGHTA, FQGNSA. The CDR3 is 13 residues long. V lost 1 base, J lost 8 bases, and 8 bases lay in between. This CDR3 is CASSLGPFGELFF. In DNA form, the CDR3 reads TGTGCCAGCAGCTTAGGTCCCTTTGGGGAGCTGTTTTTT.

The rearrangement joins TRBV7-8 to TRBJ1-2, with unresolved D. CDR3 length: 13 amino acids. Germline V gives CDR1 SGHVS, CDR2 FQNEAQ. Deletions cut 0 bases from V and 4 bases from J, with 6 bases between. This CDR3 reads CASSLAVAYGYTF. Written as DNA, the CDR3 is TGTGCCAGCAGCTTAGCGGTGGCCTATGGCTACACCTTC.

J is TRBJ2-1 and V is TRBV6-4, with 13 nucleotides matching TRBD2. Germline CDR1 is MRHNA and CDR2 is SNTAGT. The CDR3 has 15 residues. The ends lost 6 bases at V and 7 bases at J; junction bases unmatched: 6. The chain's CDR3 is CASRGLAGVGNEQFF. CDR3 bases: TGTGCCAGCAGAGGACTAGCGGGGGTAGGAAATGAGCAGTTCTTC.

This rearrangement joins TRBV5-1 to TRBJ2-7, with 11 positions matching TRBD2. Germline CDR1 reads SGHRS; CDR2 reads YFSETQ. Germline trimming cut 1 base from V and 3 bases from J; bases unmatched to any gene: 12. CDR3 size: 18 residues. The CDR3 sequence: CASSLTPLGTSGSYEQYF. The CDR3 region has the DNA TGCGCCAGCAGCTTGACACCCCTCGGAACTAGCGGGAGCTACGAGCAGTACTTC.

This clonotype was seen many times. This sequence joins TRBV4-2 and TRBJ2-1, with 10 bases matching TRBD2. The CDR3 spans 16 residues. The germline CDR1 and CDR2 sequences are LGHNA and YNFKEQ. The junction had 6 bases not matched to a gene; V was cut back by 2 bases and J by 5 bases. The CDR3 spells CASSQMSGGANNEQFF. DNA of the CDR3: TGTGCCAGCAGCCAAATGAGCGGGGGGGCGAACAATGAGCAGTTCTTC.

This clonotype showed up just a few times. The V and J genes are TRBV20-1 and TRBJ1-2, with TRBD1 identical over 7 bases. The CDR3 length is 15 residues. Germline lookup yields CDR1 DFQATT and CDR2 SNEGSKA (reference sequence). The ends lost 1 base at V and 0 bases at J; junction bases unmatched: 5. CDR3 in DNA: TGCAGTGCTAGAGGGGGGACAGATACTAACTATGGCTACACCTTC. This encodes CSARGGTDTNYGYTF.

The chain employs TRBV6-6 and TRBJ2-3; 7 bases align to TRBD2. The CDR3 spans 14 residues. Germline V gene sequence: CDR1 MNHNY, CDR2 SVGAGI (reference sequence). Trimming took 2 bases from V and 4 from J; bases not matched to a gene: 3. The CDR3 region has the DNA TGTGCCAGCAGTTACGGCGGGAGCGCAGATACGCAGTATTTT. This translates into CASSYGGSADTQYF.